A selection of T cell receptor beta chains follows, all from one sample in a study of siplizumab effects on memory and regulatory T cells. Profiled with immunoSEQ multiplex PCR; TCRdb holds only in-frame clones, not every one. The profile covers over 90,000 clones, with approximately 90% appearing a single time and around 1.1% taken by the ten largest. The sequenced material came from CD4+ T cells sorted from blood. All receptors come from a human donor in good health. Each CDR3 is given with its conserved first and last residue. The D gene is left open where the match is weak. Clone size is stated in some rows and not others, as once, few, many or a class when expanded.

TGTGCCAGTAGTCTGGGCACAGATACGCAGTATTTT | CASSLGTDTQYF | . | TRBV19 | . | TRBJ2-3
TGTGCCAGCAGTTTGGGAACTAGCGGGAGGGATAGTGAGCAGTTCTTC | CASSLGTSGRDSEQFF | . | TRBV28 | TRBD2 | TRBJ2-1
TGTGCCAGCAGATTCCAGGGCCGACCCTCTGGGGCCAACGTCCTGACTTTC | CASRFQGRPSGANVLTF | once | TRBV7-9 | . | TRBJ2-6
TGCAGCGTGAACCCCCAGGGAGCTAACACCGGGGAGCTGTTTTTT | CSVNPQGANTGELFF | . | TRBV29-1 | . | TRBJ2-2
TGCGCCAGCAGTGAGTCCACGAGGTACCAAGAGACCCAGTACTTC | CASSESTRYQETQYF | . | TRBV10-1 | . | TRBJ2-5
TGTGCCATCACGGACAGGGTGGATCAGCCCCAGCATTTT | CAITDRVDQPQHF | . | TRBV28 | TRBD1 | TRBJ1-5
TGTGCCAGCAGTTTTCAGGTAGGGCTGTTCACTGAAGCTTTCTTT | CASSFQVGLFTEAFF | once | TRBV27 | . | TRBJ1-1
TGTGCCAGCTCACCGACGACTAGCGGGAGGGTCGGAGAGACCCAGTACTTC | CASSPTTSGRVGETQYF | . | TRBV18 | TRBD2 | TRBJ2-5
TGTGCCAGCAGCGTGGACGGGCGGATCTACAATGAGCAGTTCTTC | CASSVDGRIYNEQFF | once | TRBV9 | . | TRBJ2-1
TGTGCCAGCAGTAAAACAGACTCTGGGGCCAACGTCCTGACTTTC | CASSKTDSGANVLTF | . | TRBV6-5 | . | TRBJ2-6
TGTGCCAGCAGCTTGGTTGGAACAGGGCCAGCTAACTATGGCTACACCTTC | CASSLVGTGPANYGYTF | few | TRBV5-4 | . | TRBJ1-2
TGCGCCAGCAGCGGCGGGACTAGTTTGTCCGGGGAGCTGTTTTTT | CASSGGTSLSGELFF | once | TRBV5-1 | TRBD2 | TRBJ2-2
TGTGCCAGCAGGCGCCCAGGGGCCTACGAGCAGTACTTC | CASRRPGAYEQYF | . | TRBV2 | . | TRBJ2-7
TGTGCCAGCAGTGAATCTAAGGGCTCCTACGAGCAGTACTTC | CASSESKGSYEQYF | . | TRBV25-1 | . | TRBJ2-7
TGTGCCAGCAGTTCGACGGGACATATCCGCTTC | CASSSTGHIRF | . | TRBV28 | . | TRBJ2-7
TGTGCCAGCAGTTTCCTCCTAGGATCCTATAATTCACCCCTCCACTTT | CASSFLLGSYNSPLHF | . | TRBV27 | . | TRBJ1-6
TGCAGCCCTGGACTAGCGGGAGGGCCGGGAAGGGTCTGCGGCACAGATACGCAGTATTTT | CSPGLAGGPGRVCGTDTQYF | . | TRBV29-1 | TRBD2 | TRBJ2-3
TGTGCCAGCAGCACCGATGCCGGGACTAGACCCCCCGGGGAGCTGTTTTTT | CASSTDAGTRPPGELFF | . | TRBV9 | TRBD2 | TRBJ2-2